The text below deals with one T cell receptor beta chain. Its antigen is not known. A second about 7 to 11 cycle PCR used barcoded and J-beta primers. Per-sample output comprised a minimum of 2.5 million paired-end reads containing CDR3. TCRdb fed the 5' RACE reads into MiXCR, producing one record per CDR3 protein. Of about 770,000 distinct CDR3 sequences in the sample, under 45% were seen once. Russia was home to the donors, healthy Caucasian individuals aged roughly 6 to 90. The sample belongs to a study of blood T cells in healthy people across ages. Study-wide results and limits: Diversity figures derived from one million T cells were judged to underestimate the true value.

The receptor comes from a man between 60 and 75 years old in good health. Input material: blood.

The CDR3 loop reads CASTPRDTDRTSYNEQFF. The CDR3 nucleotides are TGTGCCAGCACCCCCCGGGACACGGACCGGACTTCCTACAATGAGCAGTTCTTC. V gene TRBV7-9 combines with J gene TRBJ2-1, with D possibly being TRBD1 (6 bases). CDR3 size: 18 residues. V was shortened by 7 bases and J by 1 base, with 23 bases between the two germline ends. Germline V gene data show CDR1 as SEHNR and CDR2 as FQNEAQ (reference sequence).